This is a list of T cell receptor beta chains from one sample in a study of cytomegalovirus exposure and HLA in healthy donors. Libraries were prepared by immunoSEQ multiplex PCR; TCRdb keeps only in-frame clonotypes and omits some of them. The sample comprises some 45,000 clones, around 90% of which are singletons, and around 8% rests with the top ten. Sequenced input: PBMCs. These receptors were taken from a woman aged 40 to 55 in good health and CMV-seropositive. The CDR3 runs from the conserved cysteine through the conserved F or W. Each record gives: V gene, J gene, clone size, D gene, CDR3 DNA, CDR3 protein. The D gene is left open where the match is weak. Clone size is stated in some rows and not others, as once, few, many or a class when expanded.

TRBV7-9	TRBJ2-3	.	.	TGTGCCAGCAGCTTACGGATGGCAGGGGTTGAGGGCACAGATACGCAGTATTTT	CASSLRMAGVEGTDTQYF
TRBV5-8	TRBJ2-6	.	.	TGTGCCAGCAGCTCGGGACACCTCGCCTCTGGGGCCAACGTCCTGACTTTC	CASSSGHLASGANVLTF
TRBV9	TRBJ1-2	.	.	TGTGCCAGCAGCCCAGTTGGTATGGAGGAGGGCTACACCTTC	CASSPVGMEEGYTF
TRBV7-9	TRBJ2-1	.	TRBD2	TGTGCCAGCAGCATTGACACTAGCGGCAATGAGCAGTTCTTC	CASSIDTSGNEQFF
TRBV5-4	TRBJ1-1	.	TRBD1	TGTGCCAGCAGCTTGCGGGACAGGAGGAACACTGAAGCTTTCTTT	CASSLRDRRNTEAFF
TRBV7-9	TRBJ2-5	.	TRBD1	TGTGCCAGCAGCTCGCCGACAGGGGCGTCCCAAGAGACCCAGTACTTC	CASSSPTGASQETQYF
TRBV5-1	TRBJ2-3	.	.	TGCGCCAGCAGCTTGGGGAGGGGAAAGGACACAGATACGCAGTATTTT	CASSLGRGKDTDTQYF
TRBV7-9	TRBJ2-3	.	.	TGTGCCAGCAGCTTCTCCCCAGATACGCAGTATTTT	CASSFSPDTQYF
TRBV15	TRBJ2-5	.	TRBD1	TGTGCCACCAGCATGGTAGGGGGCGTGGGAGAGACCCAGTACTTC	CATSMVGGVGETQYF
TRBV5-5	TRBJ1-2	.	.	TGTGCCAGCAGCTTGGATAGGTCAGGATCTGGCTATGGCTACACCTTC	CASSLDRSGSGYGYTF
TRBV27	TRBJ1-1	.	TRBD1	TGTGCCAGCAGTTCCTTGAGGGGGCTTACTGAAGCTTTCTTT	CASSSLRGLTEAFF
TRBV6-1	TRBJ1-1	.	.	TGTGCCAGCAGTAATCGGGGGAACACTGAAGCTTTCTTT	CASSNRGNTEAFF
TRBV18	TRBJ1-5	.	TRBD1	TGTGCCAGCTCGGGACAGGGTCACAATCAGCCCCAGCATTTT	CASSGQGHNQPQHF
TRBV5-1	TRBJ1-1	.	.	TGCGCCAGCAGCATTATAGGACAGGAAGCTTTCTTT	CASSIIGQEAFF
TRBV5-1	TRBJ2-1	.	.	TGCGCCAGCAGCTTGTGGCCTCTACAGGGCCACAATGAGCAGTTCTTC	CASSLWPLQGHNEQFF
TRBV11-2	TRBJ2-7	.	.	TGTGCCAGCAGCTATACATGGGACATGACCTACGAGCAGTACTTC	CASSYTWDMTYEQYF
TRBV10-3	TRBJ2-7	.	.	TGTGCCATCAGTGAGGATGATGGGCGGGCGCCCTCCTACGAGCAGTACTTC	CAISEDDGRAPSYEQYF
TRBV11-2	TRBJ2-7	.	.	TGCGCCAGCAGCTCTCCTGCGGCGGGGCCAAGGGAGCAGTACTTC	CASSSPAAGPREQYF
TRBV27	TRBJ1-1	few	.	TGTGCCAGCAGTAAGCCGGGACATGTGAACACTGAAGCTTTCTTT	CASSKPGHVNTEAFF
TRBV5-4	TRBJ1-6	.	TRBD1	TGTGCCAGCAGTACCCGGGACAGCTATAATTCACCCCTCCACTTT	CASSTRDSYNSPLHF
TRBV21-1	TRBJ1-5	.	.	TGTGCCAGCAGCAAAGGCAGGGTGCGGCAGCCCCAGCATTTT	CASSKGRVRQPQHF
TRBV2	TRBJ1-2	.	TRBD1	TGTGCCAGCAGTCGCGACCGGGACAGTAACTATGGCTACACCTTC	CASSRDRDSNYGYTF
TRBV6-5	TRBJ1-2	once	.	TGTGCCAGCAGTTACTCGGGGGGTCGTGGCTACACCTTC	CASSYSGGRGYTF
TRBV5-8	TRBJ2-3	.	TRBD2	TGTGCCAGCAGCATAGCTTGGGCTAGCGGGAGTCGAGATACGCAGTATTTT	CASSIAWASGSRDTQYF
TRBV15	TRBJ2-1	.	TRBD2	TGTGCCACCCGCCCGGGGGGTACCAATGAGCAGTTCTTC	CATRPGGTNEQFF
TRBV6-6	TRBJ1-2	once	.	TGTGCCAGCAGTTACGAGATTGACCGGGACTACACCTTC	CASSYEIDRDYTF
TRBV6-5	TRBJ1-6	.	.	TGTGCCAGCAGTTACTCGGGGAGGGTTGGCAATTCACCCCTCCACTTT	CASSYSGRVGNSPLHF
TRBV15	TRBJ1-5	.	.	TGTGCCACCAGCAGGACAGGCCTGGGCAATCAGCCCCAGCATTTT	CATSRTGLGNQPQHF
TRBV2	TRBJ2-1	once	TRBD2	TGTGCCAGCGGCCAGGGGGGACTAGCGGGAGTCAATGAGCAGTTCTTC	CASGQGGLAGVNEQFF
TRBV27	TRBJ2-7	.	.	TGTGCCAGCAGTCCTCGAGCAGGGCCCTCCTACGAGCAGTACTTC	CASSPRAGPSYEQYF
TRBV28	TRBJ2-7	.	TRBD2	TGTGCCAGCAGGCGGACTAGCGGGAGAATGGACGAGCAGTACTTC	CASRRTSGRMDEQYF
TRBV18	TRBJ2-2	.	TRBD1	TGTGCCAGCTCACCACCCCTACAGGGGGCCGCGAACACCGGGGAGCTGTTTTTT	CASSPPLQGAANTGELFF
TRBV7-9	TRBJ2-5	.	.	TGTGCCAGCAGCTTGGGGCAGGGGACCCAGTACTTC	CASSLGQGTQYF
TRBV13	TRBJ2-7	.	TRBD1	TGTGCCAGCAGCCCTCCCGGGACAGGGGCTTCTTCCTACGAGCAGTACTTC	CASSPPGTGASSYEQYF
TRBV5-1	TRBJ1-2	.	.	TGCGCCAGCACCCCATACGTGGGGGCATCTTCTGGCTACACCTTC	CASTPYVGASSGYTF
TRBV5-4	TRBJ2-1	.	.	TGTGCCAGCAGCTTGGCGGCAGCGGACAATGAGCAGTTCTTC	CASSLAAADNEQFF
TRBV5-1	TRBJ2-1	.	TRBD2	TGCGCCAGCAGCTGGGGACTAGCGGATTCCTACAATGAGCAGTTCTTC	CASSWGLADSYNEQFF
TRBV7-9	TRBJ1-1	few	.	TGTTCCAGCAGCGGGAGGGGGGGTGAAGCTTTCTTT	CSSSGRGGEAFF
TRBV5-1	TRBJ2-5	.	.	TGCGCCAGCAGCCCGGGGTGGGAGTTGGGAGAGACCCAGTACTTC	CASSPGWELGETQYF